The entry below gives a single T cell receptor (beta chain) sequence along with its context. This specimen comes from a study of cytomegalovirus exposure and HLA in healthy donors. Turning to the study itself: Genetic ancestry analysis placed about 80% of the 410 or so donors that were genotyped in the Caucasian-associated cluster.

PCR used 60 Vbeta primers and 13 Jbeta primers. Repertoires were generated with immunoSEQ multiplex PCR, while TCRdb's copy carries only in-frame clones and drops some. The data hold 75,000 to 100,000 clones, with roughly 74% observed a single time. The CDR3 covers 13 residues. Germline V lookup: CDR1 MNHNY, CDR2 SVGAGI (reference sequence). V lost 2 bases and J lost 5, with 10 bases in between. The chain has TRBV6-6 and TRBJ2-7; TRBD2 is a possible D gene (5 bases). This TCR came from a female donor in good health and CMV-seropositive. Sample: PBMCs. The CDR3 DNA reads as TGTGCCAGCAGTTACCGAGGGCCCCACGAGCAGTACTTC. Its protein product is CASSYRGPHEQYF.